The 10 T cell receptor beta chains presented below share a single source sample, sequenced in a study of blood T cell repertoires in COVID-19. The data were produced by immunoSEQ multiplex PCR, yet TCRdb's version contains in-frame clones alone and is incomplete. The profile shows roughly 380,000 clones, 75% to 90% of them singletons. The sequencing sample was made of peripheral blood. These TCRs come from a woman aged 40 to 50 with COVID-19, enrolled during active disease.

The CDR3 spells CASSPTPYYEQYF. CDR3 sequence (DNA): TGTGCCAGCTCACCTACTCCATACTACGAGCAGTACTTC. The chain is built from TRBV18 and TRBJ2-7; D gene ambiguous. This CDR3 has 13 residues. Per germline, CDR1 KGHSH and CDR2 LQKENI. Trimming stripped 3 bases from V and 3 bases from J, with 9 bases between.

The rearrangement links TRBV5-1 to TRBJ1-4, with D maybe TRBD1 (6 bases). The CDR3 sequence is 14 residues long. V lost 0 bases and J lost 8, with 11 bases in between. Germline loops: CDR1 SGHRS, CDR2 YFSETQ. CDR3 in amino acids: CASSLAGGKEKLFF. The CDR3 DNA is TGCGCCAGCAGCTTGGCGGGGGGCAAGGAAAAACTGTTTTTT.

CDR3 sequence (DNA): TGTGCCAGCAGCCGCGGGGGAGACCCAGATACGCAGTATTTT. Residues: CASSRGGDPDTQYF. This rearrangement joins TRBV11-2 to TRBJ2-3, with 7 bases fitting TRBD2. Trimming took 5 bases from V and 4 from J; bases not matched to a gene: 6. Germline loops: CDR1 SGHAT, CDR2 FQNNGV. The CDR3 covers 14 residues.

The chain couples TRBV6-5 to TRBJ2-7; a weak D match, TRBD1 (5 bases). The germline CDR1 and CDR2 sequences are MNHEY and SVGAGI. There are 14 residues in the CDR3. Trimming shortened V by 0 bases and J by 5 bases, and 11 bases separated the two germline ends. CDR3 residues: CASSYSGRTNEQYF. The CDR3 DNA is TGTGCCAGCAGTTACTCGGGGCGGACGAACGAGCAGTACTTC.

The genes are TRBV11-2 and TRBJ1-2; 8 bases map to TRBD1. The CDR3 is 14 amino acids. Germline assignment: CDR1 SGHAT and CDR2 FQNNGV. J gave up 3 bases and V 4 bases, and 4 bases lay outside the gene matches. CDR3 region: CASSSQGAHYGYTF. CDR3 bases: TGTGCCAGCAGCTCCCAGGGGGCACACTATGGCTACACCTTC. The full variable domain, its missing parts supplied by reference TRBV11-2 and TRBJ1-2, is EAGVAQSPRYKIIEKRQSVAFWCNPISGHATLYWYQQILGQGPKLLIQFQNNGVVDDSQLPKDRFSAERLKGVDSTLKIQPAKLEDSAVYLCASSSQGAHYGYTFGSGTRLTVV.

The CDR3 is CASSSGGTGGLNQPQHF. The CDR3 region has the DNA TGTGCCAGCAGCTCTGGGGGGACAGGGGGCCTGAATCAGCCCCAGCATTTT. The genes are TRBV11-2 and TRBJ1-5, with 12 positions matching TRBD1. The CDR3 has 17 amino acids. With 4 bases clipped from V and 4 bases from J, the junction kept 8 bases outside the gene matches. Germline V gene data show CDR1 as SGHAT and CDR2 as FQNNGV.

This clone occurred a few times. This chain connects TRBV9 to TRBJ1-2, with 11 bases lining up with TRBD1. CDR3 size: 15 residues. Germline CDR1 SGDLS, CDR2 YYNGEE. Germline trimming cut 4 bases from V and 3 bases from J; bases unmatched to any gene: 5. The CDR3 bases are TGTGCCAGCAGCTTCCGGACAGGGGGCGACTATGGCTACACCTTC. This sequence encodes CASSFRTGGDYGYTF.

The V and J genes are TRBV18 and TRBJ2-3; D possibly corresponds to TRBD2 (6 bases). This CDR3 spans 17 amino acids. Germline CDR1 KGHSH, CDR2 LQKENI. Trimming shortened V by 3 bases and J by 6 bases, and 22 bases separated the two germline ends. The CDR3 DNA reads TGTGCCAGCTCACCCCTGCGGGACTCCCTGGGTTCGGATACGCAGTATTTT. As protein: CASSPLRDSLGSDTQYF.

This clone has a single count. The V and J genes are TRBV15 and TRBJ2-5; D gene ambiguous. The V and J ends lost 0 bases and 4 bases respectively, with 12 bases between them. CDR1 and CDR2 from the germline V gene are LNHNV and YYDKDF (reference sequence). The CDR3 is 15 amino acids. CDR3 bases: TGTGCCACCAGCAGAGATCTGGTGACATCAGAGACCCAGTACTTC. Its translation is CATSRDLVTSETQYF.

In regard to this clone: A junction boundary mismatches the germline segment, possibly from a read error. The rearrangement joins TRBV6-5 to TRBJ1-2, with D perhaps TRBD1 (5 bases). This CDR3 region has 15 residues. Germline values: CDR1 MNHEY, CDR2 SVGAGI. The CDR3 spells CASSPSDPGGYGYTF. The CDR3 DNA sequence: TGTGCCAGCAGTCCTTCCGACCCCGGGGGATATGGTTACACCTTC.